The T cell receptor (beta chain) under discussion was sequenced for a study of blood T cells in healthy people across ages. Study-wide results and limits: Relative to aged donors, long-lived donors carried more naive CD4+ cells and displayed higher diversity.

CDR1 is LNHNV, CDR2 YYDKDF, per germline (reference sequence). V was cut by 0 bases and J by 2 bases, with 9 bases left in between. CDR3 length equals 15 residues. A minimum of 6 micrograms of total RNA was extracted per sample. Primed by a sample-barcoded 5' primer and a J-beta primer mix, a second PCR proceeded for about 7 to 11 cycles. TCRdb re-derived calls from the 5' RACE reads in MiXCR, one entry per CDR3 protein. The sample yields 730,000 or so distinct CDR3 sequences, approximately 39% seen once. As concerns this clonotype: Its target is not known.

The specimen sequenced was blood. The rearrangement joins TRBV15 to TRBJ2-3; D not resolved. The TCR originated in a woman in her fifties or sixties in good health. CDR3: CATSRDILDTDTQYF. CDR3 DNA sequence: TGTGCCACCAGCAGAGACATCCTCGACACAGATACGCAGTATTTT.